A selection of T cell receptor beta chains follows, all from one sample in a study of response to subunit inactivated influenza vaccine. Each CDR3 protein is one row after TCRdb ran MiXCR on the RT-PCR reads. The sample records a few hundred thousand distinct CDR3 sequences, less than 15% being singletons. This specimen consisted of PBMCs from blood, obtained 11 to 12 days after vaccination. Receptor source: a man between 45 and 60 years old who received an inactivated influenza vaccine. The CDR3 runs from the conserved cysteine through the conserved F or W. A D gene is named only where the DNA matches it firmly. Size is omitted from some rows. Given values are once, few, many or a class for expanded clones.

V gene	clone size	D gene	J gene	CDR3 DNA	CDR3 protein
TRBV7-9	.	.	TRBJ2-5	TGTGCCAGCAGCTTCACGTACAGCCAAGAGACCCAGTACTTC	CASSFTYSQETQYF
TRBV12-3/TRBV12-4	once	.	TRBJ1-1	TGTGCCAGCAGTTTAACCCGGACGTCTAACACTGAAGCTTTCTTT	CASSLTRTSNTEAFF
TRBV5-1	.	.	TRBJ2-5	TGCACCAGCAGCTTACGAGAGACCCAGTACTTC	CTSSLRETQYF
TRBV5-1	many	TRBD1	TRBJ1-6	TGCGCCAGCAGCCTCAGTGGGACAGGGTATTCACCCCTCCACTTT	CASSLSGTGYSPLHF
TRBV5-1	few	.	TRBJ2-1	TGCGCCAGCAGCAGGGGATTCTCCTACAATGAGCAGTTCTTC	CASSRGFSYNEQFF
TRBV7-9	few	TRBD2	TRBJ2-1	TGTGCCAGCAGCCCGGGACTAGCGATCCTATACAATGAGCAGTTCTTC	CASSPGLAILYNEQFF
TRBV28	few	.	TRBJ2-5	TGTGCCAGCAGGACTTTGGAGACCCAGTACTTC	CASRTLETQYF
TRBV4-2	.	TRBD2	TRBJ2-3	TGTGCCAGCAGCCAGACTAGCGGGGGGTTTGGAGATACGCAGTATTTT	CASSQTSGGFGDTQYF
TRBV4-3	few	TRBD2	TRBJ2-1	TGCGCCAGCAGCCATGGGGAGGGTGAGCAGTTCTTC	CASSHGEGEQFF
TRBV5-1	.	.	TRBJ2-3	TGCGCCAGCAGAATTTTCGTCGCGGAGGGTAGCACAGATACGCAGTATTTT	CASRIFVAEGSTDTQYF
TRBV21-1	.	.	TRBJ1-1	TGTGCCAGCAGCAAAGAGGCAGGGTCGAACACTGAAGCTTTCTTT	CASSKEAGSNTEAFF
TRBV10-3	.	.	TRBJ2-7	TGTGCCATCAGTGACGACCTCTACGAGCAGTACTTC	CAISDDLYEQYF
TRBV3-1	.	TRBD1	TRBJ1-5	TGTGCCAGCAGCGCCCGACAGGGGAACAATCAGCCCCAGCATTTT	CASSARQGNNQPQHF
TRBV12-3/TRBV12-4	.	.	TRBJ2-5	TGTGCCAGCAGCTTACTCACCCGAGAGACCCAGTACTTC	CASSLLTRETQYF
TRBV4-3	.	.	TRBJ2-5	TGCGCCAGCAGCCAAGCCACCGGAGCTCAAGAGACCCAGTACTTC	CASSQATGAQETQYF
TRBV28	.	.	TRBJ2-3	TGTGCCACCTCTGTTGAGGAGGCTTCTGGTACGCAGTATTTT	CATSVEEASGTQYF
TRBV4-3	many	TRBD2	TRBJ2-7	TGCGCCAGCAGCCAAGATCAAGCGGGGGACCCCTACGAGCAGTACTTC	CASSQDQAGDPYEQYF
TRBV20-1	few	.	TRBJ2-1	TGCAGTGCCACCACCGGGACAGAGCAGTTCTTC	CSATTGTEQFF